The present T cell receptor beta chain was sequenced within a study of T cell changes during pregnancy in multiple sclerosis. Assay: immunoSEQ multiplex PCR; the TCRdb copy retains only in-frame clones and omits some. The sample lists some 59,000 clones; under 95% were seen once. The TCR comes from a female donor with multiple sclerosis, enrolled in a pregnancy study. The sample here was peripheral blood, taken in the second trimester of pregnancy.

In nucleotides, the CDR3 is TGCGCCAGCAGCCCTCGGGGGATAGCGGGGACCTACAATGAGCAGTTCTTC. It is translated as CASSPRGIAGTYNEQFF. V and J are TRBV5-1 and TRBJ2-1, with TRBD2 matching over 8 bases. The CDR3 covers 17 residues. The germline CDR1 and CDR2 sequences are SGHRS and YFSETQ. V gave up 4 bases and J gave up 2 bases; unmatched junction bases: 11.